Below, one T cell receptor (beta chain) is given with its context. Its antigen is as yet unknown. Constant-segment primers were used for 5'RACE, and the resulting TCR alpha and TCR beta cDNA libraries carried sample barcodes and UMIs. From the 5' RACE reads, TCRdb called clonotypes with MiXCR, one entry per CDR3 protein. The profile covers over 450,000 distinct CDR3 sequences, with roughly 22% appearing a single time and around 13% taken by the ten largest. The CDR3 consists of 15 residues. CDR1 is GTSNPN, CDR2 SVGIG, per germline (reference sequence). Between the trimmed V and J ends, which lost 0 bases and 1 base, there was a span of 7 bases. The data are from a study of T-cell memory formation after mild COVID-19. Study details: Largely donor-specific TCR clusters were found.

Study-level results: Pre-infection memory showed some responding clones, and this suggested that cross-reactive memory joined. Contracting clones from day 15 to 85 showed balanced CD4/CD8; later expanders favored CD4+.

This TCR was recovered from an adult woman who had mild COVID-19 (a few samples of this study predate the infection). Cell type and time point are not known. V gene TRBV30 combines with J gene TRBJ2-6; D may be TRBD1 (5 bases). The sequencing input was PBMCs or a T cell subset sorted from them (not recorded which). The CDR3 loop is CAWSVPGSGANVLTF. The CDR3 DNA reads TGTGCCTGGAGTGTACCAGGGTCTGGGGCCAACGTCCTGACTTTC.